Included here is one T cell receptor beta chain sequence, with context. No antigen is known for it. Germline-derived CDR1 and CDR2 are SGHRS and YFSETQ. Trimming stripped 1 base from V and 3 bases from J, with 11 bases between. This CDR3 is built from 15 residues. Assay: immunoSEQ multiplex PCR; the TCRdb copy retains only in-frame clones and omits some. The table records some 150,000 clones, more than 80% of them present only once. This specimen comes from a study of T cell responses to AZD1222 COVID-19 vaccine. Notes on the study in general: Clonal diversity may have been underestimated, and the donors were mostly white British, with more females than males. Reportedly, nearly half the spike-specific TCRs target unmutated variant regions. Repertoire samples came only from after the peak T cell response. A rise in Spike-specific TCR breadth and depth followed two AZD1222 doses.

This receptor was obtained from an adult in good health. Sequencing used peripheral blood, obtained on day 0 of AZD1222 vaccination. The V call is TRBV5-1, the J call TRBJ1-5; perhaps TRBD1 as D (5 bases). The CDR3 nucleotides are TGCGCCAGCAGCTTGTCAGGGACCTACAATCAGCCCCAGCATTTT. It is translated as CASSLSGTYNQPQHF.